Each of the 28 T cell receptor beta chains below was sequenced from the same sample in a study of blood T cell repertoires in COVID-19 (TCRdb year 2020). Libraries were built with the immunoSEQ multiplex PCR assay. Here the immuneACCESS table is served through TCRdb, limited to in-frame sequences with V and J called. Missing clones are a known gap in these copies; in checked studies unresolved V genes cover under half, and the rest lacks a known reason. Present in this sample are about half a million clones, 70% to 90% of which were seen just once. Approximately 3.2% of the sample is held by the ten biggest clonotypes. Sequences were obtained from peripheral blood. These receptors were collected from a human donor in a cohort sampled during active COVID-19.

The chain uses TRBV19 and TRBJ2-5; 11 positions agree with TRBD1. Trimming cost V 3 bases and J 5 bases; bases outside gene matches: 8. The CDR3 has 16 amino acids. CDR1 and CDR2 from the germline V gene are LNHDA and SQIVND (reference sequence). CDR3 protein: CASSIGGQGGRETQYF. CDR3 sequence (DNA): TGTGCCAGTAGTATTGGGGGACAGGGGGGTCGCGAGACCCAGTACTTC.

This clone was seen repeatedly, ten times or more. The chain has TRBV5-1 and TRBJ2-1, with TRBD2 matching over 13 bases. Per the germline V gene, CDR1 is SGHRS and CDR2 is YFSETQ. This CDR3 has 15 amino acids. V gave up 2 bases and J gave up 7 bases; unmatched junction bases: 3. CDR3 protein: CASSFWGLAGNEQFF. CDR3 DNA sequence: TGCGCCAGCAGCTTCTGGGGACTAGCGGGAAATGAGCAGTTCTTC.

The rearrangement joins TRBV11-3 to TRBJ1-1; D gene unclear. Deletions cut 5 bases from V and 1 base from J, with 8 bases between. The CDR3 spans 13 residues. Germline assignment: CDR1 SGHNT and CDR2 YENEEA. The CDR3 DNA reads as TGTGCCAGCAGCCTTCGGTGGAACACTGAAGCTTTCTTT. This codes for CASSLRWNTEAFF.

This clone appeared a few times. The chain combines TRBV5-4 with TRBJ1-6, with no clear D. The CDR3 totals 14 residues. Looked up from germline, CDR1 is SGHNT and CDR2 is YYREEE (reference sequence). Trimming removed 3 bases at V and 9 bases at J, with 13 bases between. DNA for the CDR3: TGTGCCAGCAGCTCGAGGGATCTTGGTTCACCCCTCCACTTT. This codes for CASSSRDLGSPLHF.

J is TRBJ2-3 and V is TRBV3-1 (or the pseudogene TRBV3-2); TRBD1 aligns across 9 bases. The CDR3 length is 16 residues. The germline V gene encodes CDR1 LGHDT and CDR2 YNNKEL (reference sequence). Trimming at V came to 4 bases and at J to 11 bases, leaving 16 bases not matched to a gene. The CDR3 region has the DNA TGTGCCAGCAGCCCTCAAGGTCCCGGGACAGGGCTGAAGCAGTATTTT. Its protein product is CASSPQGPGTGLKQYF.

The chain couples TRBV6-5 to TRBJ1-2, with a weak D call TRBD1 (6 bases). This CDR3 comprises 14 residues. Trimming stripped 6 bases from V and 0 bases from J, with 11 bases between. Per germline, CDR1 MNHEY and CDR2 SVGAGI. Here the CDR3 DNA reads TGTGCCAGCAGGATTACAGGGACTAACTATGGCTACACCTTC. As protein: CASRITGTNYGYTF.

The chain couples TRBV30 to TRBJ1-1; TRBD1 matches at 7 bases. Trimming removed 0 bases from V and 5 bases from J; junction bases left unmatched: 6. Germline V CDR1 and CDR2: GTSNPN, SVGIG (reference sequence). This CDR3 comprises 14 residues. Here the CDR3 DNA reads TGTGCCTGGAGTGTACAAGCAGGGGGTACTGAAGCTTTCTTT. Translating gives CAWSVQAGGTEAFF.

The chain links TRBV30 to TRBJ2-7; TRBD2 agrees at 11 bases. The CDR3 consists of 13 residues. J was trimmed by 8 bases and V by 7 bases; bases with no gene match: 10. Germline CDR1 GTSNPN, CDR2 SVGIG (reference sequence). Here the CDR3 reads CASTLAGVTKQYF. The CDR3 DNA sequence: TGTGCCTCCACACTAGCGGGAGTCACTAAGCAGTACTTC.

The CDR3 protein is CAWSALGGRRTPSTDTQYF. The CDR3 region has the DNA TGTGCCTGGAGTGCACTCGGGGGGCGTCGGACGCCTAGCACAGATACGCAGTATTTT. The chain recombines TRBV30 with TRBJ2-3, with D tentatively TRBD2 (7 bases). V lost 1 base and J 0 bases, leaving 23 bases between the germline ends. The CDR3 contains 19 residues. CDR1 and CDR2 from the germline V gene are GTSNPN and SVGIG (reference sequence). The whole variable domain, filled in from reference TRBV30 and TRBJ2-3, reads SQTIHQWPATLVQPVGSPLSLECTVEGTSNPNLYWYRQAAGRGLQLLFYSVGIGQISSEVPQNLSASRPQDRQFILSSKKLLLSDSGFYLCAWSALGGRRTPSTDTQYFGPGTRLTVL.

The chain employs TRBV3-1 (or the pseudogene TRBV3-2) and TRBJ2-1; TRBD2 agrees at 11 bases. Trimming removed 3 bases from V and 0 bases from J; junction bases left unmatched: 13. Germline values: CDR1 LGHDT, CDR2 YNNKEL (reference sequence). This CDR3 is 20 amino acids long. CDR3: CASSHRGTSGSFSSYNEQFF. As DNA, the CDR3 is TGTGCCAGCAGCCACCGGGGTACTAGCGGGAGTTTCTCCTCCTACAATGAGCAGTTCTTC.

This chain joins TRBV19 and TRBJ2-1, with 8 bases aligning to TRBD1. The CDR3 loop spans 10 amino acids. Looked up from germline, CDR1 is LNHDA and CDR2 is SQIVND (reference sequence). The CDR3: CGTGTREQFF. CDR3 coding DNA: TGTGGGACAGGGACCCGTGAGCAGTTCTTC. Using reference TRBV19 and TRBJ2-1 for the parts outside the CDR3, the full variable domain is DGGITQSPKYLFRKEGQNVTLSCEQNLNHDAMYWYRQDPGQGLRLIYYSQIVNDFQKGDIAEGYSVSREKKESFPLTVTSAQKNPTAFYLCGTGTREQFFGPGTRLTVL.

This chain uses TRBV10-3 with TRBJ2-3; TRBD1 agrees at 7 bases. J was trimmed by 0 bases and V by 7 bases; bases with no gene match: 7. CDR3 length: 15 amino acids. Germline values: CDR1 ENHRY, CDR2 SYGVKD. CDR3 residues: CAIKTQGVSTDTQYF. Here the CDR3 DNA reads TGTGCCATCAAGACCCAGGGGGTTAGCACAGATACGCAGTATTTT.

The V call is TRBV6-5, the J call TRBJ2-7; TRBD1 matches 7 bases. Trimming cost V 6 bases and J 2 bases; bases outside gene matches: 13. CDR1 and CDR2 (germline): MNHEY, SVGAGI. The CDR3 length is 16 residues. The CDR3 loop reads CASSYASGDRAYEQYF. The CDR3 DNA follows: TGTGCCAGCAGCTACGCCAGCGGCGACAGGGCCTACGAGCAGTACTTC.

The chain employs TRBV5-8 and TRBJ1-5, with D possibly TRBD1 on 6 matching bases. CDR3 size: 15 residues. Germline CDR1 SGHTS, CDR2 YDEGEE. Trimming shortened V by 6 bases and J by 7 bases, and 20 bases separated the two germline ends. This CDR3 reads CASTRGGGPGQPQHF. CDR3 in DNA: TGTGCCAGCACCCGCGGGGGGGGCCCGGGGCAGCCCCAGCATTTT. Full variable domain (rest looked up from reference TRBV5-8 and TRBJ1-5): EAGVTQSPTHLIKTRGQQATLRCSPISGHTSVYWYQQALGLGLQFLLWYDEGEERNRGNFPPRFSGRQFPNYSSELNVNALELEDSALYLCASTRGGGPGQPQHFGDGTRLSIL.

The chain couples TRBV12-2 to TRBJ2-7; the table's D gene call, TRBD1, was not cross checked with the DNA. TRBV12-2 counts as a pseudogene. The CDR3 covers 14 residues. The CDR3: CASPPLGAVYEQYF. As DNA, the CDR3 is TGTGCAAGTCCCCCCTTAGGGGCCGTCTACGAGCAGTACTTC.

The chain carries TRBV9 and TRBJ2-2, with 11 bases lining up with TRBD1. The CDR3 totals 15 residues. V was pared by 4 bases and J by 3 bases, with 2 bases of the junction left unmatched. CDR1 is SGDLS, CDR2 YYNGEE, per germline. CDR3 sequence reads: CASSRGQGDTGELFF. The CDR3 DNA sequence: TGTGCCAGCAGCCGGGGACAGGGGGACACCGGGGAGCTGTTTTTT.

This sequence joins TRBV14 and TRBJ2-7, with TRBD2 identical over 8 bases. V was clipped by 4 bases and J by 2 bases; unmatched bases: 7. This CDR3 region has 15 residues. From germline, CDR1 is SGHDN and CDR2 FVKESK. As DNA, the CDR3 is TGTGCCAGCAGCCGATTGATAGCGGGAACCTACGAGCAGTACTTC. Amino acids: CASSRLIAGTYEQYF.

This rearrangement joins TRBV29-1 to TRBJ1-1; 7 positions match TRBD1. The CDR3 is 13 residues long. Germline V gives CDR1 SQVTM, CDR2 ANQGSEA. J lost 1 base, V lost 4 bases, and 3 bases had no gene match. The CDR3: CSVVEGANTEAFF. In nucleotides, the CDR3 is TGCAGCGTTGTGGAGGGGGCGAACACTGAAGCTTTCTTT.

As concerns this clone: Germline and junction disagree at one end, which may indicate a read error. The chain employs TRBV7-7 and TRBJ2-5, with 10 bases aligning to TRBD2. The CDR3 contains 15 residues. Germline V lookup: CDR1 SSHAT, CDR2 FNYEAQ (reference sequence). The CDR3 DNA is TGTGCTAGCAGTTACGGCCTAGCGGGAGTCGAGACCCAGTACTTC. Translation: CASSYGLAGVETQYF. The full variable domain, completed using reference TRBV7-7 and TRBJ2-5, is GAGVSQSPRYKVTKRGQDVTLRCDPISSHATLYWYQQALGQGPEFLTYFNYEAQPDKSGLPSDRFSAERPEGSISTLTIQRTEQRDSAMYRCASSYGLAGVETQYFGPGTRLLVL.

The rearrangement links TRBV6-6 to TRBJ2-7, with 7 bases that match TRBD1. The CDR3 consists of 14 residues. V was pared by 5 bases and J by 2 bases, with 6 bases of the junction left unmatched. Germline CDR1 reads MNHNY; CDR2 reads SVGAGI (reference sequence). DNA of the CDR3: TGTGCCAGCAGTCCCCCGGGACAGCCCTACGAGCAGTACTTC. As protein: CASSPPGQPYEQYF.

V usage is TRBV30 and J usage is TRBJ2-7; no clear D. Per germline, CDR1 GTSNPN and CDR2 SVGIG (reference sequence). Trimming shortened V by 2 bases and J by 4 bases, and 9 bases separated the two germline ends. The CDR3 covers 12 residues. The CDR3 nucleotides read TGTGCCTGGAGTCCCCGGGTGTACGAGCAGTACTTC. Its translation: CAWSPRVYEQYF. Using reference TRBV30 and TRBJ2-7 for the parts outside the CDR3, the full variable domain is SQTIHQWPATLVQPVGSPLSLECTVEGTSNPNLYWYRQAAGRGLQLLFYSVGIGQISSEVPQNLSASRPQDRQFILSSKKLLLSDSGFYLCAWSPRVYEQYFGPGTRLTVT.

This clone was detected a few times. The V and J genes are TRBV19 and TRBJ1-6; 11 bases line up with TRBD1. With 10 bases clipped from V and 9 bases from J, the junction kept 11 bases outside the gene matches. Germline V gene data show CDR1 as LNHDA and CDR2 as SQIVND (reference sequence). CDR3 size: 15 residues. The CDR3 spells CATQRGQGVVSPLHF. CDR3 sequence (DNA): TGTGCCACCCAGAGGGGACAGGGGGTTGTTTCACCCCTCCACTTT.

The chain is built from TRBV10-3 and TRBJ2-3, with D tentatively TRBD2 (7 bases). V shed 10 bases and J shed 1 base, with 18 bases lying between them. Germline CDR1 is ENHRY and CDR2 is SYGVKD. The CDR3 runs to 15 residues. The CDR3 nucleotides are TGTGCCACCGGGCCGGTAGGGGGGGGCACAGATACGCAGTATTTT. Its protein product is CATGPVGGGTDTQYF.

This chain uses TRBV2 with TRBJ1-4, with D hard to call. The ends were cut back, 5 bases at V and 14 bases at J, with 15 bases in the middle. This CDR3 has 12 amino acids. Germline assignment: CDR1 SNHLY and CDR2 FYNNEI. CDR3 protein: CASSQHLGHLFF. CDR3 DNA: TGTGCCAGCAGTCAGCACCTTGGGCATCTGTTTTTT.

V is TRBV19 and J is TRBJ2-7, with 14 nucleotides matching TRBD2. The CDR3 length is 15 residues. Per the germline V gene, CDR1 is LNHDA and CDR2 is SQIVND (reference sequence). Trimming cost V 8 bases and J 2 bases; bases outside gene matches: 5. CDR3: CASGTSGRPTYEQYF. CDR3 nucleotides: TGTGCCAGTGGGACTAGCGGGAGACCTACCTACGAGCAGTACTTC.

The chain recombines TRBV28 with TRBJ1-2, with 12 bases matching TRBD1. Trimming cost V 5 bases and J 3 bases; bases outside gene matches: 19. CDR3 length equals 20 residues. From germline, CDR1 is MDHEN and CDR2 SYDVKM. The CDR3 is CASSPRGQLLGTGGHYGYTF. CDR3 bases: TGTGCCAGCAGTCCTCGAGGGCAACTTTTAGGGACAGGGGGCCACTATGGCTACACCTTC.

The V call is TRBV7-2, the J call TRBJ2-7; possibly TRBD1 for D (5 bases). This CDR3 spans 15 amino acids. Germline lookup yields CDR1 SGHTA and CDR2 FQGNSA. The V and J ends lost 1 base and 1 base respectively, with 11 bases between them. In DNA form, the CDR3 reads TGTGCCAGCAGCTTAGAGGGGTACAGGTCCTACGAGCAGTACTTC. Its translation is CASSLEGYRSYEQYF.

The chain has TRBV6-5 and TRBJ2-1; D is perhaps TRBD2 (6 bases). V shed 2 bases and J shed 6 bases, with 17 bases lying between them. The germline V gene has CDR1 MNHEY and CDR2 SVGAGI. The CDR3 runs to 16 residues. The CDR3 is CASSYPTLRGGNEQFF. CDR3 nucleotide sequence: TGTGCCAGCAGTTACCCGACTTTGCGGGGTGGCAATGAGCAGTTCTTC.